This note documents a single T cell receptor (beta chain) sequence. V was shortened by 3 bases and J by 5 bases, with 12 bases between the two germline ends. This CDR3 spans 13 amino acids. The V gene's germline CDR1 is SQVTM and CDR2 ANQGSEA. At the time of sampling, donors were nominally healthy, though unrecorded immune exposures were likely. This sample was included in a study of cytomegalovirus exposure and HLA in healthy donors. This PCR relied on a set of 60 Vbeta primers and 13 Jbeta primers. The data were produced by immunoSEQ multiplex PCR, yet TCRdb's version contains in-frame clones alone and is incomplete. The sample records fewer than 100,000 clones, 65% to 80% being singletons.

This receptor was identified in a man in his 60s in good health and CMV-seropositive. The genes are TRBV29-1 and TRBJ2-3, with D perhaps matching TRBD2 (5 bases). The specimen sequenced was PBMCs. The CDR3 protein is CSVDEGSGDTQYF. Written as DNA, the CDR3 is TGCAGCGTTGACGAAGGGAGCGGAGATACGCAGTATTTT.